This is a list of T cell receptor beta chains from one sample in a study of T cell changes during pregnancy in multiple sclerosis. TCRdb's table, derived via immunoSEQ multiplex PCR, lists solely in-frame clones and lacks some. The sample holds 45,000 to 65,000 clones, around 90% seen once. The starting material was CD4+ T cells from peripheral blood mononuclear cells, obtained in the third trimester of pregnancy. The receptors were gathered from a female donor with multiple sclerosis, enrolled in a pregnancy study. Both conserved end residues are part of each CDR3. Fields, in order: V gene, J gene, D gene, CDR3 protein, CDR3 DNA. A D gene is named only where the DNA matches it firmly.

TRBV6-5	TRBJ2-1	NA	CASSVGPNEQFF	TGTGCCAGCTCGGTGGGGCCCAATGAGCAGTTCTTC
TRBV5-1	TRBJ2-7	TRBD1	CASSFDRGGYEQYF	TGCGCCAGCAGCTTCGACAGGGGCGGGTACGAGCAGTACTTC
TRBV12-1	TRBJ2-4	NA	CASSFSGGGTKNIQYF	TGTGCCAGCAGCTTTTCGGGGGGCGGTACCAAAAACATTCAGTACTTC
TRBV27	TRBJ2-5	TRBD2	CASSPRLAGGNLETQYF	TGTGCCAGCAGTCCGAGACTAGCGGGGGGTAATCTGGAGACCCAGTACTTC
TRBV7-9	TRBJ1-1	NA	CASSLAREGAEAFF	TGTGCCAGCAGCTTAGCGCGCGAAGGAGCTGAAGCTTTCTTT
TRBV9	TRBJ2-7	NA	CASSVGGLAYEQYF	TGTGCCAGCAGCGTCGGGGGGCTCGCCTACGAGCAGTACTTC
TRBV6-5	TRBJ1-2	NA	CASKNRKAGHYGYTF	TGTGCCAGCAAAAACCGAAAGGCGGGTCACTATGGCTACACCTTC
TRBV6-6	TRBJ2-5	TRBD1	CASSYGTGRGWETQYF	TGTGCCAGCAGTTACGGGACAGGGAGAGGGTGGGAGACCCAGTACTTC
TRBV11-3	TRBJ2-5	NA	CASSMGGQETQYF	TGTGCCAGCAGTATGGGGGGGCAGGAGACCCAGTACTTC
TRBV5-1	TRBJ2-7	NA	CASSLERHVHEQYF	TGCGCCAGCAGCTTGGAGCGGCACGTCCACGAGCAGTACTTC